This T cell receptor (beta chain) was documented in a study of blood T cells in healthy people across ages. Study as a whole: For every two T cells, template switching captured about one barcoded beta molecule.

This CDR3 is built from 14 residues. CDR1 is ENHRY and CDR2 is SYGVKD in the germline V gene. It was with a sample-barcoded 5' primer and a J-beta primer mix that a second PCR of about 6 to 12 cycles was run. MiXCR was run by TCRdb on the 5' RACE reads, yielding one entry per CDR3 protein. Among roughly 830,000 distinct CDR3 sequences listed, about 59% were seen once. Remarks on this clonotype: At one of its ends the junction is not consistent with the germline gene, which may arise from a read error.

Material for sequencing was blood. The receptor's source is a man aged 30 to 39 in good health. V usage is TRBV10-3 and J usage is TRBJ1-5; tentative D call: TRBD1 (6 bases). CDR3 bases: TGTGCCATCAGTCCCAGTGGGGGCAACCAGCCCCAGCATTTT. This translates into CAISPSGGNQPQHF.